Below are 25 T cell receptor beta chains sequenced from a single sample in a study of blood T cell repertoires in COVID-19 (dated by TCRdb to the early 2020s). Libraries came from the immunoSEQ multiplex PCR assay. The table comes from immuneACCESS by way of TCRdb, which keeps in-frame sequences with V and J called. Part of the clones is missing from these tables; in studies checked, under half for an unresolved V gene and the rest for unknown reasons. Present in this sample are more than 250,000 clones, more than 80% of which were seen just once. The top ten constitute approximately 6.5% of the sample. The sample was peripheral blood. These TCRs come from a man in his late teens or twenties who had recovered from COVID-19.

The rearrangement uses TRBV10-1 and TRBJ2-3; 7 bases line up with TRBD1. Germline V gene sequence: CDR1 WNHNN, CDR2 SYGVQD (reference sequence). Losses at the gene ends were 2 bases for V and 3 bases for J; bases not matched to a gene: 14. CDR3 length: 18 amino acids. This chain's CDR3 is CASSEGAPKAGGTDTQYF. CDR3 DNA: TGCGCCAGCAGTGAGGGGGCACCCAAAGCAGGGGGTACAGATACGCAGTATTTT.

The CDR3 region is CASSLLGGRDSTYEQYF. For the CDR3, the DNA is TGTGCCAGCAGTTTATTGGGCGGGAGGGATTCCACCTACGAGCAGTACTTC. The chain uses TRBV27 and TRBJ2-7; 9 bases match TRBD2. The CDR3 extends over 17 amino acids. The ends lost 1 base at V and 2 bases at J; junction bases unmatched: 9. From germline, CDR1 is MNHEY and CDR2 SMNVEV (reference sequence).

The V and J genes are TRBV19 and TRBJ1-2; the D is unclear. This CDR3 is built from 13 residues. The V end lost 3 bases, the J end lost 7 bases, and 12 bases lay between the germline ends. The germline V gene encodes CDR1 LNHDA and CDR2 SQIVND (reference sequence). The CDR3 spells CASSMRETIGYTF. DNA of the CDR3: TGTGCCAGTAGTATGCGAGAGACTATTGGCTACACCTTC.

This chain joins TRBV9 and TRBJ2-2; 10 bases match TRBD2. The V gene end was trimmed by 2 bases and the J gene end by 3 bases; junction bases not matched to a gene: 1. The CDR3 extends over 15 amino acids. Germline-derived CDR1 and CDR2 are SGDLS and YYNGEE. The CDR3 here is CASSVLAGDTGELFF. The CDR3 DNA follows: TGTGCCAGCAGCGTTCTAGCGGGGGACACCGGGGAGCTGTTTTTT.

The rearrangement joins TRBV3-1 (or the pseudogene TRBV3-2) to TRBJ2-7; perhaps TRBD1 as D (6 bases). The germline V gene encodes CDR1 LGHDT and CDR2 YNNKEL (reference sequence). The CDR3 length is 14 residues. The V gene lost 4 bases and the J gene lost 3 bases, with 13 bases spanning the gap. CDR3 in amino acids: CASSLQGVYYEQYF. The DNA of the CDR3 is TGTGCCAGCAGCCTACAGGGTGTTTACTACGAGCAGTACTTC.

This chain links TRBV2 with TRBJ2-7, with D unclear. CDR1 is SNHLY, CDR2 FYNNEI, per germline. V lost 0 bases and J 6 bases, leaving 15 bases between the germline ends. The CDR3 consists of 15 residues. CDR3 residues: CASSEAPLVRGEQYF. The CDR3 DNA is TGTGCCAGCAGTGAAGCACCCCTAGTTCGTGGCGAGCAGTACTTC. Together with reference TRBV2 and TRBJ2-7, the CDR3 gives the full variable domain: EPEVTQTPSHQVTQMGQEVILRCVPISNHLYFYWYRQILGQKVEFLVSFYNNEISEKSEIFDDQFSVERPDGSNFTLKIRSTKLEDSAMYFCASSEAPLVRGEQYFGPGTRLTVT.

CDR3 protein: CASSSLINEAFF. CDR3 sequence (DNA): TGCGCCAGCAGCTCCCTAATTAATGAAGCTTTCTTT. The chain recombines TRBV5-1 with TRBJ1-1; D is undetermined. The CDR3 loop spans 12 amino acids. The V end was cut by 3 bases, the J end by 7 bases, with 10 bases between. Per the germline V gene, CDR1 is SGHRS and CDR2 is YFSETQ.

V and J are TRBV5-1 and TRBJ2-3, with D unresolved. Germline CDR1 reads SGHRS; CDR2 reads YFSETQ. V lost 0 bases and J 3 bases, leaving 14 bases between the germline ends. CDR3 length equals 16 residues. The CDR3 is CASSLVVGLGTDTQYF. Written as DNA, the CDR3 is TGCGCCAGCAGCTTGGTAGTGGGCTTAGGAACAGATACGCAGTATTTT.

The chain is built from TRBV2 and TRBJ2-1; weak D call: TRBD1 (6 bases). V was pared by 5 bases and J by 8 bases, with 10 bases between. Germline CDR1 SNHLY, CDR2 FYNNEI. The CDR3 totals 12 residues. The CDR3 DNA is TGTGCCAGCAGTCCACAGGGCGATGAGCAGTTCTTC. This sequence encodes CASSPQGDEQFF.

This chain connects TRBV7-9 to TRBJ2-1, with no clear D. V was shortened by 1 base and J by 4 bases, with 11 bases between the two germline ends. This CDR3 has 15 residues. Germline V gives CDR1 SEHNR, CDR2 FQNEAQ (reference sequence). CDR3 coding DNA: TGTGCCAGCAGCTTAGAAGGAGAAATATACAATGAGCAGTTCTTC. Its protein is CASSLEGEIYNEQFF.

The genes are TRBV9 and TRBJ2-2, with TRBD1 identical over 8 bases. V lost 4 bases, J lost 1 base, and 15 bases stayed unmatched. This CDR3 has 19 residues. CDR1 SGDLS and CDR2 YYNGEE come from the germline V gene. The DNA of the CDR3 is TGTGCCAGCAGCCACTCCCCGGACAGGGTGAACGAGAACACCGGGGAGCTGTTTTTT. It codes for CASSHSPDRVNENTGELFF. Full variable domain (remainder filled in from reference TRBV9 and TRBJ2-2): DSGVTQTPKHLITATGQRVTLRCSPRSGDLSVYWYQQSLDQGLQFLIQYYNGEERAKGNILERFSAQQFPDLHSELNLSSLELGDSALYFCASSHSPDRVNENTGELFFGEGSRLTVL.

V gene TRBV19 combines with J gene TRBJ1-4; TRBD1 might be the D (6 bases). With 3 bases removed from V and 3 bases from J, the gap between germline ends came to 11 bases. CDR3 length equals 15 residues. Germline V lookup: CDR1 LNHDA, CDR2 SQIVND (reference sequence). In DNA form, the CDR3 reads TGTGCCAGTAGTATCGTGACAGGTCCTAATGAAAAACTGTTTTTT. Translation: CASSIVTGPNEKLFF.

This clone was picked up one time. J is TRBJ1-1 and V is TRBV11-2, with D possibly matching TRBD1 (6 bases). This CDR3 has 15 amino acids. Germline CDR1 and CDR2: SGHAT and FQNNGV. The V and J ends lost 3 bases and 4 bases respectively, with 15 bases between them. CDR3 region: CASSLGGGVGTEAFF. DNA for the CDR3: TGTGCCAGCAGCTTGGGGGGGGGCGTTGGCACTGAAGCTTTCTTT.

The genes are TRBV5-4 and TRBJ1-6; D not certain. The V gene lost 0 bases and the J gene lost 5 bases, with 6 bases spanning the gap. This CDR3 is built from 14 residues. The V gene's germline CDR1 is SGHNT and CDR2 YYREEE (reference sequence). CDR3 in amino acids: CASSLVQDNSPLHF. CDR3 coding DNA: TGTGCCAGCAGCTTGGTCCAGGATAATTCACCCCTCCACTTT.

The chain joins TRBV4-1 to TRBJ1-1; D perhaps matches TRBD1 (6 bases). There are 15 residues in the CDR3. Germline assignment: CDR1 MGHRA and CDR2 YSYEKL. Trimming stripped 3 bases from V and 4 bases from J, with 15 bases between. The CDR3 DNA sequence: TGCGCCAGCAGCCAGGGACAATCCGGTGCCACTGAAGCTTTCTTT. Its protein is CASSQGQSGATEAFF.

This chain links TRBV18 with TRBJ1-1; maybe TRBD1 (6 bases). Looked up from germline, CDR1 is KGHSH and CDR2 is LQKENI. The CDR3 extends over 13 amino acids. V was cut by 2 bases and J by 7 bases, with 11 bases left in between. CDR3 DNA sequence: TGTGCCAGCTCACCAACTAGGGGGATTGAAGCTTTCTTT. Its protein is CASSPTRGIEAFF.

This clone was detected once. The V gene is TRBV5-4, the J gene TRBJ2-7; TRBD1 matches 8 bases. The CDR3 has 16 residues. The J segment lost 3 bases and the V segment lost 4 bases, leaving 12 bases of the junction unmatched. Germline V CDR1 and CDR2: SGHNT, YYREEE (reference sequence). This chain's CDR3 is CASSPSVDRALYEQYF. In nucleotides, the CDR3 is TGTGCCAGCAGCCCCTCAGTGGACAGGGCTCTCTACGAGCAGTACTTC. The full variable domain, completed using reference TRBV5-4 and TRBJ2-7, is ETGVTQSPTHLIKTRGQQVTLRCSSQSGHNTVSWYQQALGQGPQFIFQYYREEENGRGNFPPRFSGLQFPNYSSELNVNALELDDSALYLCASSPSVDRALYEQYFGPGTRLTVT.

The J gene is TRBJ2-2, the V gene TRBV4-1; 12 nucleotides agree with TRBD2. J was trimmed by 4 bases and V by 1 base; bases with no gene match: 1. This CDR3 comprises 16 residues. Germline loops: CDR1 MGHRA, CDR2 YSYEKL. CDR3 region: CASSQGLAGATGELFF. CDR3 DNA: TGCGCCAGCAGCCAAGGACTAGCGGGGGCCACCGGGGAGCTGTTTTTT.

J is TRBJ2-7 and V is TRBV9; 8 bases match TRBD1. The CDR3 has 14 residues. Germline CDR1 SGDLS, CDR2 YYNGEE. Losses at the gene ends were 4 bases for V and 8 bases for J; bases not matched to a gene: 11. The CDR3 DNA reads TGTGCCAGCAGCCCCGGGACAGGTTCATATCAGCAGTACTTC. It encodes CASSPGTGSYQQYF. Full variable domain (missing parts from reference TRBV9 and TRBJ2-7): DSGVTQTPKHLITATGQRVTLRCSPRSGDLSVYWYQQSLDQGLQFLIQYYNGEERAKGNILERFSAQQFPDLHSELNLSSLELGDSALYFCASSPGTGSYQQYFGPGTRLTVT.

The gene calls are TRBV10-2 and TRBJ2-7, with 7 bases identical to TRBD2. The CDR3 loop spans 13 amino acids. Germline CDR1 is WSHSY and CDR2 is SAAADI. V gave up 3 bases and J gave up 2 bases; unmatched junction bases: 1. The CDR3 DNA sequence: TGCGCCAGCAGTGAAGGACTAGCCTACGAGCAGTACTTC. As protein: CASSEGLAYEQYF.

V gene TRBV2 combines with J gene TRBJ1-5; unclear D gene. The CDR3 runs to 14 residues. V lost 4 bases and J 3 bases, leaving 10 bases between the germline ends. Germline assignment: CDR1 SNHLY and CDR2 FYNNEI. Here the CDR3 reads CASSVEGFNQPQHF. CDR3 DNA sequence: TGTGCCAGCAGTGTGGAGGGCTTCAATCAGCCCCAGCATTTT.

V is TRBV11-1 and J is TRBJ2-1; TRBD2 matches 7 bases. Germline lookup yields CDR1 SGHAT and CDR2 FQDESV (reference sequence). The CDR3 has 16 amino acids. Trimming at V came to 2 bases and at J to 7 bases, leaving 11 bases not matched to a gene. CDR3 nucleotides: TGTGCCAGCAGCTTAAGAGGACTAGAGCATTTTAATGAGCAGTTCTTC. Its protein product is CASSLRGLEHFNEQFF. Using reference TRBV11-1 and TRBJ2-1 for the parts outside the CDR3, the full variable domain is EAEVAQSPRYKITEKSQAVAFWCDPISGHATLYWYRQILGQGPELLVQFQDESVVDDSQLPKDRFSAERLKGVDSTLKIQPAELGDSAMYLCASSLRGLEHFNEQFFGPGTRLTVL.

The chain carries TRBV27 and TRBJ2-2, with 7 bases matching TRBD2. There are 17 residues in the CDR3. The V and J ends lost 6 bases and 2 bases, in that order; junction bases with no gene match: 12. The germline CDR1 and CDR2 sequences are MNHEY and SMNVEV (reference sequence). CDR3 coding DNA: TGTGCCAGCAGCAGCGACGGGCTAGCGGTTAACACCGGGGAGCTGTTTTTT. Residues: CASSSDGLAVNTGELFF.

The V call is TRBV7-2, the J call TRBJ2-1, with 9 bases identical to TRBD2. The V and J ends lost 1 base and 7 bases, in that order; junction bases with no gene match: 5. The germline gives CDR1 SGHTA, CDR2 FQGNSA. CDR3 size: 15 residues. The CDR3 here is CASSLDGGRVNEQFF. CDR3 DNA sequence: TGTGCCAGCAGCTTAGACGGCGGGAGGGTAAATGAGCAGTTCTTC.

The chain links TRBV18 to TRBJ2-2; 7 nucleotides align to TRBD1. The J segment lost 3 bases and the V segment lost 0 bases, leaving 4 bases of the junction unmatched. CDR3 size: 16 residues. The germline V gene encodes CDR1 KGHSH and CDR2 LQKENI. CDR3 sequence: CASSPPRGPDTGELFF. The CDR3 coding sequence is TGTGCCAGCTCACCACCAAGGGGGCCGGACACCGGGGAGCTGTTTTTT.